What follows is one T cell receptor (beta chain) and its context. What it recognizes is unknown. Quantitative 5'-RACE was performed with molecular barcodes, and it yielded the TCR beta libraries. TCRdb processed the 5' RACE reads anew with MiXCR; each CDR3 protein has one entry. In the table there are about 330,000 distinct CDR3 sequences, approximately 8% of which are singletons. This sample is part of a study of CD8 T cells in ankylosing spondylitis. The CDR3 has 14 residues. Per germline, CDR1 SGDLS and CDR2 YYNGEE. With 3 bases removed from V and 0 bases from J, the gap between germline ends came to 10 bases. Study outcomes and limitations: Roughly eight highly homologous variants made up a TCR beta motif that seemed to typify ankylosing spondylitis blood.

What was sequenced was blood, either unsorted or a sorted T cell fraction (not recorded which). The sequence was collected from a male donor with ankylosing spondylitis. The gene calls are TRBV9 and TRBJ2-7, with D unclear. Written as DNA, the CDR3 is TGTGCCAGCAGCGCCAGACTGGCCTCCTACGAGCAGTACTTC. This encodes CASSARLASYEQYF.